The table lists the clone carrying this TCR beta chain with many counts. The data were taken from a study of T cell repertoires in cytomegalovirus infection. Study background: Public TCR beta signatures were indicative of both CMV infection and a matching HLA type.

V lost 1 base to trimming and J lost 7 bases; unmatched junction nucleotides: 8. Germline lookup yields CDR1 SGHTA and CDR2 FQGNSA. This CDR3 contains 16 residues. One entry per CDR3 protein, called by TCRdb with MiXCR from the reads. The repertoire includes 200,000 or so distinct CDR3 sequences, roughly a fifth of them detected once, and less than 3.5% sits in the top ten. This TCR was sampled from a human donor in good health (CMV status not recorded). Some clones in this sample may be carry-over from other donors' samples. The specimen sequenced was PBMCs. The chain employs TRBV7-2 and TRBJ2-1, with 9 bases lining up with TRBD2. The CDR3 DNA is TGTGCCAGCAGCTTAGGTGGCGGGAGGGCGGGGAATGAGCAGTTCTTC. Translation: CASSLGGGRAGNEQFF. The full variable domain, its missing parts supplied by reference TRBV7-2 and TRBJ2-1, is GAGVSQSPSNKVTEKGKDVELRCDPISGHTALYWYRQSLGQGLEFLIYFQGNSAPDKSGLPSDRFSAERTGGSVSTLTIQRTQQEDSAVYLCASSLGGGRAGNEQFFGPGTRLTVL.